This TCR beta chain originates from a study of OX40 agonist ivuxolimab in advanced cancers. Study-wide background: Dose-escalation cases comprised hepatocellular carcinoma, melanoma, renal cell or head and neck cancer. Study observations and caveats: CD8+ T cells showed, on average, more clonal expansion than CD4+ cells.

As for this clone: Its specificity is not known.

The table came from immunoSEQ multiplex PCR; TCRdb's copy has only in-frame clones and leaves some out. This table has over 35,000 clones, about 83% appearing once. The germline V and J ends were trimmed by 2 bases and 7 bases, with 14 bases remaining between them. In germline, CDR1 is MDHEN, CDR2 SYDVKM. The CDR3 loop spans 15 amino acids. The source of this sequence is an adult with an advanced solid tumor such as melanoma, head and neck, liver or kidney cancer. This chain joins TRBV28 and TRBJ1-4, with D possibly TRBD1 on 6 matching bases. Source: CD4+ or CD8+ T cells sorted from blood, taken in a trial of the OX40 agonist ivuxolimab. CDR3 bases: TGTGCCAGCAGTTTACCAGGGGTTGAGGGTGAAAAACTGTTTTTT. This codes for CASSLPGVEGEKLFF. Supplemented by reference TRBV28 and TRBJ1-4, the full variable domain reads DVKVTQSSRYLVKRTGEKVFLECVQDMDHENMFWYRQDPGLGLRLIYFSYDVKMKEKGDIPEGYSVSREKKERFSLILESASTNQTSMYLCASSLPGVEGEKLFFGSGTQLSVL.